This TCR beta chain derives from a study of cytomegalovirus exposure and HLA in healthy donors. Regarding the study as a whole: What was likely a sequencing artifact was a cluster of highly shared sequence variants. Common viral pathogens seemed, in a later analysis, to connect with several of the most significant clusters. When analyzed later, a missense DCLRE1C variant was found to be linked to TCR beta V- and J-gene trimming. Later analysis indicated greater clonal expansion among HLA-associated TCR beta chains than among equally common other chains.

The PCR employed 60 Vbeta primers together with 13 Jbeta primers. Libraries were prepared by immunoSEQ multiplex PCR; TCRdb keeps only in-frame clonotypes and omits some of them. The sample gives approximately 140,000 clones, over 60% of which show up once; 1.6% is in the top ten. Turning to this clone: What it recognizes is unknown.

Germline-derived CDR1 and CDR2 are SGHTS and YDEGEE. The CDR3 is 17 residues long. V shed 4 bases and J 1 base; nucleotides not matched to a gene: 11. The TCR was taken from a woman between 18 and 29 years old in good health and CMV-seronegative. The V gene is TRBV5-8, the J gene TRBJ2-5; TRBD1 aligns across 9 bases. The sample comprised PBMCs. This CDR3 is CASSGPGTGYFQETQYF. The CDR3 DNA reads as TGTGCCAGCAGCGGTCCAGGGACAGGGTATTTCCAAGAGACCCAGTACTTC.